This T cell receptor beta chain came from a study of blood T cell repertoires in COVID-19. Germline-derived CDR1 and CDR2 are GTSNPN and SVGIG (reference sequence). With V trimmed by 2 bases and J by 13 bases, 7 bases remained unmatched. The CDR3 runs to 13 residues. Per the study methods: Reference gene primer amplification gave nucleated cell count estimates. Sequencing used immunoSEQ multiplex PCR; TCRdb keeps in-frame clones, though not all of them. The V and J calls and clone size are taken from that table; D and trimming were inferred from the DNA. Altogether tens of thousands of clones are present, roughly 83% being singletons, with the ten largest covering roughly 55%.

The V call is TRBV30, the J call TRBJ2-1, with 11 bases that match TRBD2. This TCR came from a man in his 70s with acute or convalescent COVID-19. The specimen was peripheral blood. In DNA, the CDR3 is TGTGCCTGGAGTTCTAGCGGGGGGTATAGTCAGTTCTTC. It codes for CAWSSSGGYSQFF. The full variable domain, in which reference TRBV30 and TRBJ2-1 provide the parts outside the CDR3, is SQTIHQWPATLVQPVGSPLSLECTVEGTSNPNLYWYRQAAGRGLQLLFYSVGIGQISSEVPQNLSASRPQDRQFILSSKKLLLSDSGFYLCAWSSSGGYSQFFGPGTRLTVL.